This is a list of T cell receptor beta chains from one sample in a study of identical twins. TCRdb called the 5' RACE reads again in MiXCR, with one record for every CDR3 protein. The profile shows 450,000 to 600,000 distinct CDR3 sequences, about a fifth of them singletons. Another study also made use of these data, one on yellow fever vaccine responses in identical twins.

Sequencing input: CD4+ T cells sorted from blood. Receptor source: a woman in her late teens or twenties in good health. CDR3s include the opening cysteine and the closing phenylalanine or tryptophan. The D gene is left open where the match is weak. Size tells how often a clone was seen (once, few, many) or the class of an expanded clone, and some rows leave it out.

v_gene	abundance	len	d_gene	j_gene	CDR3nt	CDR3aa
TRBV5-1	NA	15	NA	TRBJ2-3	TGCGCCAGCATGGCCCTGGGGTCTAGCACAGATACGCAGTATTTT	CASMALGSSTDTQYF
TRBV15	NA	14	NA	TRBJ2-1	TGTGCCACCAGCCCCCAGGGGGGGACAGTTGAGCAGTTCTTC	CATSPQGGTVEQFF
TRBV7-9	NA	15	TRBD2	TRBJ2-2	TGTGCCAGCAGCACCAGGGACTACAGCACCGGGGAGCTGTTTTTT	CASSTRDYSTGELFF
TRBV5-5	few	15	NA	TRBJ2-3	TGTGCCAGCAGCTTGGAAGTAGCGGTCACAGATACGCAGTATTTT	CASSLEVAVTDTQYF
TRBV12-3/TRBV12-4	few	13	NA	TRBJ2-4	TGTGCCAGCAGTTTAGGATGGGCGAACATTCAGTACTTC	CASSLGWANIQYF
TRBV10-3	many	15	TRBD2	TRBJ2-7	TGTGCCATCAGTAGCGGGAGGGCGGGCTCCTACGAGCAGTACTTC	CAISSGRAGSYEQYF
TRBV3-1	few	14	NA	TRBJ1-1	TGTGCCAGCAGCCACCTAACAGGGCATACTGAAGCTTTCTTT	CASSHLTGHTEAFF
TRBV12-3/TRBV12-4	few	12	TRBD1	TRBJ1-2	TGTGCCGTTCCCCAGGGGGCATATGGCTACACCTTC	CAVPQGAYGYTF
TRBV6-5	few	18	TRBD1	TRBJ1-3	TGTGCCAGCAGTTATGTTAAGGGGACAGCCTATGTCGTGCACACCATATATTTT	CASSYVKGTAYVVHTIYF
TRBV5-1	few	14	TRBD1	TRBJ2-1	TGCGCCAGCAGCCCCGGGACAGGGGACAATGAGCAGTTCTTC	CASSPGTGDNEQFF
TRBV3-1	NA	13	NA	TRBJ2-5	TGTGCCAGCAGCGGAATTAAGCAGGAGACCCAGTACTTC	CASSGIKQETQYF
TRBV3-1	NA	17	NA	TRBJ1-3	TGTGCCAGCAGCCAAGGGTATGGCAGTTACTCTGGAAACACCATATATTTT	CASSQGYGSYSGNTIYF
TRBV7-8	many	16	NA	TRBJ2-3	TGTGCCAGCAGCTTCGGGAGCCCCATTTACACAGATACGCAGTATTTT	CASSFGSPIYTDTQYF
TRBV6-1	few	14	TRBD2	TRBJ2-2	TGTGCCAGCAGCAGCGGGAGGGTGACCGGGGAGCTGTTTTTT	CASSSGRVTGELFF
TRBV12-3/TRBV12-4	NA	12	NA	TRBJ1-1	TGTGCCAGCAGTTTAGGGGGGGCTGAAGCTTTCTTT	CASSLGGAEAFF
TRBV12-3/TRBV12-4	NA	12	NA	TRBJ1-4	TGTGCCAGCAGTTTTAGGGAAGAAAAACTGTTTTTT	CASSFREEKLFF
TRBV5-1	few	15	NA	TRBJ1-1	TGCGCCAGCAGCCCTACTTTGGGGGGGAACACTGAAGCTTTCTTT	CASSPTLGGNTEAFF
TRBV6-5	NA	15	NA	TRBJ2-1	TGTGCCAGCAGTTATACGCCTAGAAATTACAATGAGCAGTTCTTC	CASSYTPRNYNEQFF
TRBV6-5	NA	16	TRBD2	TRBJ2-7	TGTGCCAGCAGTTACTCGAGTAGCGGGAGCCCCTACGAGCAGTACTTC	CASSYSSSGSPYEQYF
TRBV10-3	NA	14	NA	TRBJ2-3	TGTGCCATCACCCCGAGAGGGATCACAGATACGCAGTATTTT	CAITPRGITDTQYF
TRBV29-1	few	13	NA	TRBJ1-1	TGCAGCGTTAGTGAACCGCTGAACACTGAAGCTTTCTTT	CSVSEPLNTEAFF
TRBV10-3	NA	15	TRBD2	TRBJ2-1	TGTGCCATCACATCTGCACTAGCGGGAGAAAATGAGCAGTTCTTC	CAITSALAGENEQFF
TRBV12-3/TRBV12-4	many	14	NA	TRBJ1-1	TGTGCCAGCAGTTTAGGGGGCGGGGACACTGAAGCTTTCTTT	CASSLGGGDTEAFF
TRBV7-9	few	15	TRBD1	TRBJ2-3	TGTGCCAGCAGCTTTTACAGGGGATCCACAGATACGCAGTATTTT	CASSFYRGSTDTQYF
TRBV20-1	few	15	NA	TRBJ2-7	TGCAGTGCTAGAGATCTTCAAGGGGGGAATTACGAGCAGTACTTC	CSARDLQGGNYEQYF
TRBV20-1	few	16	TRBD2	TRBJ2-3	TGCAGTGCCCAACCTGGGACTAGCGGGAACACAGATACGCAGTATTTT	CSAQPGTSGNTDTQYF
TRBV2	few	13	NA	TRBJ1-5	TGTGCCAGCAAGGGTGGGGGTCATCAGCCCCAGCATTTT	CASKGGGHQPQHF
TRBV5-1	few	14	NA	TRBJ2-2	TGCGCCAGCAGCTTTAGACCAACCAGCGGGGAGCTGTTTTTT	CASSFRPTSGELFF
TRBV9	NA	15	TRBD2	TRBJ2-2	TGTGCCAGCAGCGTCGGAGCGGGAGGGCTCGGGGAGCTGTTTTTT	CASSVGAGGLGELFF
TRBV15	NA	20	TRBD1	TRBJ2-3	TGTGCCACCAGCTCGAAGAGGTTAAGGTGGGACAGGGGTTCTACAGATACGCAGTATTTT	CATSSKRLRWDRGSTDTQYF
TRBV6-6	NA	13	NA	TRBJ2-1	TGTGCCAGCAGTTACTCGGCACGCAATGAGCAGTTCTTC	CASSYSARNEQFF
TRBV18	NA	15	NA	TRBJ2-3	TGTGCCAGCTCACCATTGGCAGATGGCCCGGATACGCAGTATTTT	CASSPLADGPDTQYF
TRBV7-3	NA	19	TRBD2	TRBJ2-3	TGTGCCAGCAGCTTAACTGGGGGACTAGCGGGAGTGGGCACAGATACGCAGTATTTT	CASSLTGGLAGVGTDTQYF
TRBV9	few	14	TRBD2	TRBJ2-1	TGTGCCAGCAGCGTGGGACTAGAGGTCAGTGAGCAGTTCTTC	CASSVGLEVSEQFF
TRBV2	NA	15	TRBD2	TRBJ2-2	TGTGCCAGCAGCGCGAGAACTAGCGGTACCGGTGAGCTGTTTTTT	CASSARTSGTGELFF
TRBV2	few	13	TRBD1	TRBJ1-1	TGTGCCAGCAGTACAGGGGTTAGCACTGAAGCTTTCTTT	CASSTGVSTEAFF
TRBV29-1	NA	13	TRBD1	TRBJ1-2	TGCAGCGCAGTAGAAGGGACAGGGTATGGCTACACCTTC	CSAVEGTGYGYTF
TRBV25-1	NA	15	NA	TRBJ1-2	TGTGCCAGCAGTGATTTGGAGGAGGGCTTCGATGGCTACACCTTC	CASSDLEEGFDGYTF
TRBV5-1	NA	17	TRBD2	TRBJ2-5	TGCGCCAGCAGCTTGGGCGGGACTAGCGGGAAGACAGAGACCCAGTACTTC	CASSLGGTSGKTETQYF
TRBV12-3/TRBV12-4	few	14	TRBD1	TRBJ2-2	TGTGCCAGCGGCTGGACAGGGGGTACCGGGGAGCTGTTTTTT	CASGWTGGTGELFF
TRBV20-1	NA	13	NA	TRBJ2-3	TGCAGTGCTTGGACGGGAGTCACAGATACGCAGTATTTT	CSAWTGVTDTQYF
TRBV3-1	many	12	NA	TRBJ2-7	TGTGCCAGCAGCCAGGTGGATTACGAGCAGTACTTC	CASSQVDYEQYF
TRBV5-1	few	17	NA	TRBJ2-1	TGCGCCAGCAGCTTGCGCACTGGGGGTAGCTCCTACAATGAGCAGTTCTTC	CASSLRTGGSSYNEQFF